Listed here are 18 T cell receptor beta chains from one sample, sequenced in a study of identical twins. TCRdb reprocessed the 5' RACE reads via MiXCR and lists one record per CDR3 protein. The repertoire has fewer than 500,000 distinct CDR3 sequences, 24% of them found once; the top ten carry 2.9%. Separately, the same data were catalogued under a study of T cells expressing NK-cell markers.

The specimen was CD4+ T cells sorted from blood. These receptors all come from a woman between 18 and 29 years old in good health.

The chain couples TRBV20-1 to TRBJ2-1, with 7 positions matching TRBD2. With 3 bases clipped from V and 4 bases from J, the junction kept 12 bases outside the gene matches. Germline CDR1 and CDR2: DFQATT and SNEGSKA (reference sequence). CDR3 length: 16 residues. In DNA form, the CDR3 reads TGCAGTGCTAGCGTAGCTCTAGCGGACGTTTACAATGAGCAGTTCTTC. Translated: CSASVALADVYNEQFF.

This clonotype was counted many times. The J gene is TRBJ1-2, the V gene TRBV29-1; 8 bases fit TRBD1. Per the germline V gene, CDR1 is SQVTM and CDR2 is ANQGSEA. CDR3 length: 15 amino acids. The V gene end was trimmed by 1 base and the J gene end by 4 bases; junction bases not matched to a gene: 8. CDR3 residues: CSVEGETGAVYGYTF. In nucleotides, the CDR3 is TGCAGCGTTGAAGGGGAGACAGGGGCGGTCTATGGCTACACCTTC.

This clonotype was detected only a few times. The V and J genes are TRBV7-2 and TRBJ2-7; TRBD1 matches 9 bases. Germline V gives CDR1 SGHTA, CDR2 FQGNSA. V shed 6 bases and J 1 base; nucleotides not matched to a gene: 7. This CDR3 region has 15 residues. The CDR3 region is CASRLTQGASYEQYF. Written as DNA, the CDR3 is TGTGCCAGCAGACTCACACAGGGGGCGTCCTACGAGCAGTACTTC.

This sequence joins TRBV20-1 and TRBJ2-1; maybe TRBD2 (6 bases). The V end was cut by 3 bases, the J end by 4 bases, with 10 bases between. Germline V lookup: CDR1 DFQATT, CDR2 SNEGSKA (reference sequence). The CDR3 runs 13 residues. The CDR3 DNA reads TGCAGTGCTAGCCGGAGGGGTTACAATGAGCAGTTCTTC. This codes for CSASRRGYNEQFF.

This clonotype came up many times. The chain carries TRBV12-3 or TRBV12-4 and TRBJ1-4; the D is unclear. V lost 5 bases, J lost 4 bases, and 5 bases lay in between. This CDR3 has 12 amino acids. CDR3 sequence (DNA): TGTGCCAGCAGTCAAGTTAATGAAAAACTGTTTTTT. Encoded protein: CASSQVNEKLFF.

The V and J genes are TRBV11-3 and TRBJ2-3, with 7 bases aligning to TRBD2. CDR3 length equals 17 residues. Germline loops: CDR1 SGHNT, CDR2 YENEEA. V was clipped by 3 bases and J by 1 base; unmatched bases: 10. Written as DNA, the CDR3 is TGTGCCAGCAGCTTCCCCTGGGGGGGTGATCGCACAGATACGCAGTATTTT. Its translation: CASSFPWGGDRTDTQYF.

The chain joins TRBV7-2 to TRBJ2-3; TRBD2 is a possible D gene (6 bases). V lost 3 bases, J lost 4 bases, and 11 bases lay in between. The germline V gene encodes CDR1 SGHTA and CDR2 FQGNSA. This CDR3 comprises 14 residues. The CDR3 is CASSLGGNPDTQYF. In nucleotides, the CDR3 is TGTGCCAGCAGCTTGGGCGGGAACCCAGATACGCAGTATTTT.

This clonotype showed up just a few times. The rearrangement links TRBV28 to TRBJ2-4, with 7 bases lining up with TRBD2. Germline CDR1 MDHEN, CDR2 SYDVKM. The CDR3 has 15 residues. V shed 6 bases, J shed 8 bases, and the junction held 13 bases outside the gene matches. CDR3 amino acids: CASSLLGGSRDIQYF. DNA for the CDR3: TGTGCCAGCAGCTTGCTCGGCGGGAGTCGAGACATTCAGTACTTC.

The sample holds a few counts of this clonotype. The chain joins TRBV5-1 to TRBJ2-7; maybe TRBD1 (5 bases). The V and J ends lost 0 bases and 7 bases respectively, with 14 bases between them. The V gene's germline CDR1 is SGHRS and CDR2 YFSETQ. The CDR3 has 14 amino acids. The CDR3: CASSLEGSEEEQYF. DNA for the CDR3: TGCGCCAGCAGCTTGGAGGGGTCCGAGGAGGAGCAGTACTTC.

The chain combines TRBV6-2 or TRBV6-3 with TRBJ2-3; D gene uncertain. In germline, CDR1 is MNHEY, CDR2 SVGEGT. CDR3 length: 11 amino acids. V lost 3 bases to trimming and J lost 11 bases, with 9 bases between them. CDR3 DNA: TGTGCCAGCAGTTATGGATGGGAGCAGTATTTT. The encoded protein is CASSYGWEQYF.

This clonotype was found a few times. The gene calls are TRBV5-1 and TRBJ2-1; TRBD2 matches 7 bases. The junction had 7 bases not matched to a gene; V was cut back by 6 bases and J by 4 bases. Germline V gene sequence: CDR1 SGHRS, CDR2 YFSETQ. The CDR3 sequence is 14 residues long. The CDR3 loop reads CASTFGGGYNEQFF. CDR3 nucleotides: TGCGCCAGCACCTTCGGCGGGGGATACAATGAGCAGTTCTTC.

This clonotype has a handful of counts. The chain uses TRBV5-1 and TRBJ2-2, with D perhaps matching TRBD1 (5 bases). Germline V gene data show CDR1 as SGHRS and CDR2 as YFSETQ. The CDR3 runs 14 residues. Trimming took off 4 bases at V and 0 bases at J, with 7 bases between the two ends. CDR3 DNA sequence: TGCGCCAGCAGCGAGGACACGAACACCGGGGAGCTGTTTTTT. It translates to CASSEDTNTGELFF.

The gene calls are TRBV12-3 or TRBV12-4 and TRBJ1-1; 8 bases align to TRBD1. This CDR3 comprises 14 residues. J lost 5 bases, V lost 4 bases, and 6 bases had no gene match. The CDR3, as DNA: TGTGCCAGCAGTTCGCAGGGGGCAAGTACTGAAGCTTTCTTT. Translated: CASSSQGASTEAFF.

The chain carries TRBV5-1 and TRBJ2-7; D unclear. The CDR3 spans 14 residues. Germline CDR1 is SGHRS and CDR2 is YFSETQ. V was trimmed by 1 base and J by 3 bases, leaving 11 bases between them. The CDR3 sequence: CASSLPDGDYEQYF. CDR3 DNA sequence: TGCGCCAGCAGCTTGCCTGATGGAGACTACGAGCAGTACTTC.

This clonotype appeared a few times. The chain recombines TRBV6-2 or TRBV6-3 with TRBJ2-1; TRBD2 agrees at 9 bases. V shed 5 bases, J shed 2 bases, and the junction held 4 bases outside the gene matches. The CDR3 sequence is 15 residues long. Germline V gene lookup returns CDR1 MNHEY and CDR2 SVGEGT. The CDR3 DNA reads TGTGCCAGCAGTATTAGCGGGGGAGCCTACAATGAGCAGTTCTTC. It specifies CASSISGGAYNEQFF.

The table lists this clonotype with a few counts. The V call is TRBV2, the J call TRBJ1-4; possibly TRBD1 for D (5 bases). Trimming shortened V by 7 bases and J by 8 bases, and 17 bases separated the two germline ends. The CDR3 contains 14 residues. From germline, CDR1 is SNHLY and CDR2 FYNNEI. The CDR3 DNA reads TGTGCCAGCAAGGCCCGGCCAGGGTTGGAAAAACTGTTTTTT. Amino acid sequence: CASKARPGLEKLFF.

This clonotype came up a few times. The J gene is TRBJ2-3, the V gene TRBV7-8, with 7 bases aligning to TRBD2. V lost 6 bases to trimming and J lost 1 base; unmatched junction nucleotides: 7. Germline V gene sequence: CDR1 SGHVS, CDR2 FQNEAQ. The CDR3 is 15 residues long. The CDR3, as DNA: TGTGCCAGCAGTACGAGCGGGACGGGCACAGATACGCAGTATTTT. It encodes CASSTSGTGTDTQYF.

V gene TRBV7-9 combines with J gene TRBJ2-1; TRBD1 matches at 7 bases. V lost 4 bases to trimming and J lost 4 bases; unmatched junction nucleotides: 7. The germline gives CDR1 SEHNR, CDR2 FQNEAQ (reference sequence). The CDR3 runs 15 residues. CDR3 nucleotides: TGTGCCAGCAGCTCTCACAGGGGACGATACAATGAGCAGTTCTTC. As protein: CASSSHRGRYNEQFF. The entire variable domain, with the rest obtained from reference TRBV7-9 and TRBJ2-1, is as follows: DTGVSQNPRHKITKRGQNVTFRCDPISEHNRLYWYRQTLGQGPEFLTYFQNEAQLEKSRLLSDRFSAERPKGSFSTLEIQRTEQGDSAMYLCASSSHRGRYNEQFFGPGTRLTVL.